The rows below give T cell receptor beta chains drawn from one sample of a study of cytomegalovirus exposure and HLA in healthy donors. TCRdb's table, derived via immunoSEQ multiplex PCR, lists solely in-frame clones and lacks some. The sample contains around 67,000 clones, approximately 80% of which appear only once. The sample consisted of PBMCs. All receptors come from a man between 18 and 29 years old in good health and CMV-seropositive. Both conserved end residues are part of each CDR3. The D gene is left open where the match is weak. Part of the rows lack a size; the others show once, few, many or a class for expanded clones.

j_call	clone_size	d_call	v_call	cdr3_nt	cdr3_aa
TRBJ1-1	NA	TRBD1	TRBV18	TGTGCCAGCTCCCTCACAGGGGTTGGCACTGAAGCTTTCTTT	CASSLTGVGTEAFF
TRBJ2-5	NA	NA	TRBV30	TGTGCCTGGAGCGCAGGGGAGACCCAGTACTTC	CAWSAGETQYF
TRBJ2-7	NA	NA	TRBV7-9	TGTGCCAGCAGCGAAGCGCCTCACCGACACGAGCAGTACTTC	CASSEAPHRHEQYF
TRBJ2-1	NA	NA	TRBV10-3	TGTGCCATCAGCGCAGGGCCCGACGGTGAGCAGTTCTTC	CAISAGPDGEQFF
TRBJ1-2	NA	NA	TRBV6-5	TGTGCCAGCAGGCTTGACAGGAACTATGGCTACACCTTC	CASRLDRNYGYTF
TRBJ2-7	NA	TRBD1	TRBV7-8	TGTGCCAGCAGCTTCGGGACAGGGTGGAGCGAGCAGTACTTC	CASSFGTGWSEQYF
TRBJ2-7	NA	NA	TRBV14	TGTGCCAGCCTACAGTCCTACGAGCAGTACTTC	CASLQSYEQYF
TRBJ1-1	NA	NA	TRBV9	TGTGCCAGCAGCGTAGCTCCAGGCAGTAACACTGAAGCTTTCTTT	CASSVAPGSNTEAFF
TRBJ2-7	once	NA	TRBV25-1	TGTGCCAGCAGTGGTTTCAACTACGAGCAGTACTTC	CASSGFNYEQYF
TRBJ1-1	NA	TRBD1	TRBV5-1	TGCGCCAGCAGCTTAAGGGGGCAGAACACTGAAGCTTTCTTT	CASSLRGQNTEAFF
TRBJ2-2	NA	TRBD1	TRBV29-1	TGCAGCGTTGCCAGGGGGCCCACCGGGGAGCTGTTTTTT	CSVARGPTGELFF
TRBJ1-1	few	NA	TRBV29-1	TGCAGCGCCACGACACCCGTGAACACTGAAGCTTTCTTT	CSATTPVNTEAFF
TRBJ1-1	once	NA	TRBV10-3	TGTGCCATCAGTGAACCCGGGAGGGGGAACACTGAAGCTTTCTTT	CAISEPGRGNTEAFF
TRBJ2-5	NA	TRBD2	TRBV2	TGTGCCAGCAAGACTAGCGGGGTCCAAGAGACCCAGTACTTC	CASKTSGVQETQYF
TRBJ1-5	once	NA	TRBV4-1	TGCGCCAGCAGCCAAGAATCAGGGCTGAATCAGCCCCAGCATTTT	CASSQESGLNQPQHF
TRBJ2-7	NA	NA	TRBV10-3	TGTGCCATCAGTGGAGTGAGCTCCTACGAGCAGTACTTC	CAISGVSSYEQYF
TRBJ1-5	few	NA	TRBV2	TGTGCCAGCAGTGAAGCGGAGATCTGGGGAGGCCCGGGGGGCAATCAGCCCCAGCATTTT	CASSEAEIWGGPGGNQPQHF
TRBJ2-7	few	NA	TRBV28	TGTGCCAGCAGTCCAAAAGCCCGGTTATGGTCCTACGAGCAGTACTTC	CASSPKARLWSYEQYF
TRBJ2-6	few	NA	TRBV29-1	TGCAGCGTTCCACACCCTTTATCTGGGGCCAACGTCCTGACTTTC	CSVPHPLSGANVLTF
TRBJ1-2	NA	TRBD1	TRBV30	TGTGCCTGGGAGAGGGGACAGGACTCCAGTGGCTACACCTTC	CAWERGQDSSGYTF
TRBJ1-4	NA	NA	TRBV30	TGTGCCTGGAGTTCTACAGACTATAATGAAAAACTGTTTTTT	CAWSSTDYNEKLFF
TRBJ1-2	NA	NA	TRBV13	TGTGCCAGCAGCTTACCGGGTTATGGCTACACCTTC	CASSLPGYGYTF
TRBJ2-5	few	TRBD2	TRBV19	TGTGCCAGTAGTATCACTAGCGGGAGTTTTGAGACCCAGTACTTC	CASSITSGSFETQYF
TRBJ1-5	few	NA	TRBV30	TGTGCCTGGGCCAGGGAACGCAATCAGCCCCAGCATTTT	CAWARERNQPQHF